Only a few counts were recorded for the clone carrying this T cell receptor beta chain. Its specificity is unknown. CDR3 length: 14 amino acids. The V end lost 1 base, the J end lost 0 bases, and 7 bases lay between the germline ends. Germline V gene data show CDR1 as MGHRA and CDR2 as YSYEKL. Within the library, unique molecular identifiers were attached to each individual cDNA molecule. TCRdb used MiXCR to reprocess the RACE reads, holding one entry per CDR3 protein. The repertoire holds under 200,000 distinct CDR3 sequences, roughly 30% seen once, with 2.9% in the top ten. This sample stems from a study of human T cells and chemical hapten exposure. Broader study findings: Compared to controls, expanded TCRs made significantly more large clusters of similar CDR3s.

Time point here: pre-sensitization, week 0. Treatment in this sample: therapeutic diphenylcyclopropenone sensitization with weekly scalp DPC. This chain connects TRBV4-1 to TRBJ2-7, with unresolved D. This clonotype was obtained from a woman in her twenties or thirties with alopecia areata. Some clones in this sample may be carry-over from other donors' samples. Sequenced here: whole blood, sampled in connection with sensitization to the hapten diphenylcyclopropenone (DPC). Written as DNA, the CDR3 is TGCGCCAGCAGCCAAGGCCCAGACTCCTACGAGCAGTACTTC. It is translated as CASSQGPDSYEQYF.